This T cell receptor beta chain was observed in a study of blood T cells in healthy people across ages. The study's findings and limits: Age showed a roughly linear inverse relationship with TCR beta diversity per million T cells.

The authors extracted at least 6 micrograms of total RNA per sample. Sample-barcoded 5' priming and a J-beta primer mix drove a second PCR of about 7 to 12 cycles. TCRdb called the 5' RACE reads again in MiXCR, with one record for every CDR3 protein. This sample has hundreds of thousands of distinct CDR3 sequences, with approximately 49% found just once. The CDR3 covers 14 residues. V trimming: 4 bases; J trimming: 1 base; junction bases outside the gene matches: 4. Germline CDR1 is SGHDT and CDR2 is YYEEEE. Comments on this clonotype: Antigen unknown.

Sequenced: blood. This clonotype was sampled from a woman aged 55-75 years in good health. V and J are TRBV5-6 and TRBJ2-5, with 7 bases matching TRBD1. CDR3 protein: CASSPGTVQETQYF. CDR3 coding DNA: TGTGCCAGCAGCCCCGGGACAGTCCAAGAGACCCAGTACTTC.